This TCR beta chain was captured by sequencing in a study of shared clonotypes between healthy human individuals. Study-wide results and limits: Among donors, sharing of clonotypes was expected to be affected by sequencing depth.

Naive CD8 isolation took CD45RO-negative cells positively selected for CCR7 and excluded terminally differentiated effector memory CD45RA+ cells. The J segment lost 4 bases and the V segment lost 0 bases, leaving 5 bases of the junction unmatched. This CDR3 spans 16 amino acids. The germline V gene has CDR1 MNHEY and CDR2 SVGAGI. Turning to this clone: Its antigen remains unknown. This sample also contains other DNA sequences that code for the same CDR3.

This was a deep-level run. Profiling relied on immunoSEQ multiplex PCR, and the TCRdb table lists in-frame clones only, not all of them. The sample yields roughly 2.1 million clones, about 93% seen once. The sequence came from a man between 18 and 35 years old in good health. Some clones in this sample may be carry-over from other donors' samples. Sequencing input: naive CD8+ T cells from PBMCs. V usage is TRBV6-5 and J usage is TRBJ2-1, with 8 bases fitting TRBD1. The chain's CDR3 is CASSYSTGERYNEQFF. CDR3 nucleotide sequence: TGTGCCAGCAGTTACTCGACAGGGGAGCGATACAATGAGCAGTTCTTC.